This T cell receptor (beta chain) was found in a study of post-analysis software for immune sequencing data. Study summary: Disease trajectories encompassed relapsing-remitting, secondary progressive and progressive-relapsing multiple sclerosis. Regarding the study as a whole: In patients, about five TRBV segments were more frequent than in controls, with TRBV5-6, TRBV5-1 and TRBV20-1 among them. Compared with controls, patients showed significantly lower normalized Chao1 diversity. By F measure, strong co-clustering occurred among samples prepared in the same batch.

V lost 6 bases, J lost 9 bases, and 9 bases lay in between. This CDR3 contains 12 residues. Details on this clonotype: Its antigen is not identified.

Prepared TCR beta cDNA libraries contained unique molecular identifiers. Some 500,000 cDNA molecules were recovered from an input of about 0.9 to 10 million T cells. TCRdb reprocessed the PCR reads with MiXCR, giving one entry per CDR3 protein. The table has about 540,000 distinct CDR3 sequences, approximately 31% seen once. The TCR comes from a girl under 18 with multiple sclerosis. Input material: blood. The chain joins TRBV12-3 or TRBV12-4 to TRBJ1-6, with D hard to call. DNA of the CDR3: TGTGCCAGCAGCGTAACCTTTTCACCCCTCCACTTT. Residues: CASSVTFSPLHF.